This record covers a single T cell receptor beta chain. Sequencing used immunoSEQ multiplex PCR; TCRdb keeps in-frame clones, though not all of them. The sample contains more than 40,000 clones, roughly 87% of which appear only once. This specimen belongs to a study of blood T cell repertoires in COVID-19. On the study more broadly: Sites across the United States, Italy and Spain contributed samples from acute and convalescent COVID-19. Sample material is recorded as cDNA or gDNA derived from T cells, B-cell-depleted T cells, or PBMCs.

The TCR comes from a man between 60 and 75 years old with acute or convalescent COVID-19. The material sequenced was peripheral blood.

The CDR3 DNA is TGTGCTAGTGGTTTGGGGGACAGGGCGTATAGCAATCAGCCCCAGCATTTT. This sequence encodes CASGLGDRAYSNQPQHF. The chain employs TRBV12-5 and TRBJ1-5, with TRBD1 identical over 9 bases. This CDR3 contains 17 residues. The germline V gene has CDR1 LGHNT and CDR2 FRNRAP. Germline trimming cut 1 base from V and 0 bases from J; bases unmatched to any gene: 4.